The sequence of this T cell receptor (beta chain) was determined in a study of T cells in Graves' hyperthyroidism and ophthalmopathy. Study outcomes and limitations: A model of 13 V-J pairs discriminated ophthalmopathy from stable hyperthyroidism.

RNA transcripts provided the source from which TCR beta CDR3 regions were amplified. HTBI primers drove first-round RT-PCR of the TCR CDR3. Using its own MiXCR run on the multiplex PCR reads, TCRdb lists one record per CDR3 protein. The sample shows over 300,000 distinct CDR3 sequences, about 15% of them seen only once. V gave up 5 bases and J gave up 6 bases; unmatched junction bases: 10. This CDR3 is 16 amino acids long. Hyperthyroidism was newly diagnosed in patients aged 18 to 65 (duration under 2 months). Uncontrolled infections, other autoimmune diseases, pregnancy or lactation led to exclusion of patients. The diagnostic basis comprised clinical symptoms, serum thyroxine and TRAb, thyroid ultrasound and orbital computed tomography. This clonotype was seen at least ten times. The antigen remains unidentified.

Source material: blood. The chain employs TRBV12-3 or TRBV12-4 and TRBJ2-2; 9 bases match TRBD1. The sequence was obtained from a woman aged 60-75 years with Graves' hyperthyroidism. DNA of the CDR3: TGTGCCAGCAGTCATGGGACAGGGCCAAACGCCGGGGAGCTGTTTTTT. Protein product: CASSHGTGPNAGELFF.